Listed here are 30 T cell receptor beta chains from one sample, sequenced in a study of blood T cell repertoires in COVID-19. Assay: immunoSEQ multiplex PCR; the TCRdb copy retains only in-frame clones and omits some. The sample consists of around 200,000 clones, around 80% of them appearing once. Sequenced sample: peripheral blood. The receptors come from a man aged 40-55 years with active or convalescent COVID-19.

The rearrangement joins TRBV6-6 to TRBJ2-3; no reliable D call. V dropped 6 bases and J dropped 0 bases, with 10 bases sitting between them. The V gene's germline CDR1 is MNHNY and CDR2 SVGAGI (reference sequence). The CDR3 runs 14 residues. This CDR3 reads CASSLRSSTDTQYF. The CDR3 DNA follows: TGTGCCAGCAGCCTGCGGTCTAGCACAGATACGCAGTATTTT.

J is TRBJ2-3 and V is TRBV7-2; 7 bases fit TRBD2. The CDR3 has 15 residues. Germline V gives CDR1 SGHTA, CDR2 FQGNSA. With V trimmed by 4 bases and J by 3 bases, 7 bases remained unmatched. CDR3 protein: CASSSPAGMTDTQYF. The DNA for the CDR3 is TGTGCCAGCAGCTCCCCAGCGGGAATGACAGATACGCAGTATTTT.

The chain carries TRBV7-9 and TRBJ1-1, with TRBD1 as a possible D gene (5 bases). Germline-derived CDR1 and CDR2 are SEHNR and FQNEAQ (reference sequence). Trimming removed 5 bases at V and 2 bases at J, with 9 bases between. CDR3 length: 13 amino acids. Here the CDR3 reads CASSIQGNTEAFF. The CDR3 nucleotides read TGTGCCAGCAGCATCCAGGGTAACACTGAAGCTTTCTTT. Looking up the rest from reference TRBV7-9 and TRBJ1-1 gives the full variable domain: DTGVSQNPRHKITKRGQNVTFRCDPISEHNRLYWYRQTLGQGPEFLTYFQNEAQLEKSRLLSDRFSAERPKGSFSTLEIQRTEQGDSAMYLCASSIQGNTEAFFGQGTRLTVV.

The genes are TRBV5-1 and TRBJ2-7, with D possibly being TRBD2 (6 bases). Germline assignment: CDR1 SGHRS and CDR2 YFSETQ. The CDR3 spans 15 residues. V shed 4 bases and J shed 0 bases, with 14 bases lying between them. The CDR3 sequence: CASSLGTLGSYEQYF. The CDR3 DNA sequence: TGCGCCAGCAGCCTCGGGACTCTCGGCTCCTACGAGCAGTACTTC.

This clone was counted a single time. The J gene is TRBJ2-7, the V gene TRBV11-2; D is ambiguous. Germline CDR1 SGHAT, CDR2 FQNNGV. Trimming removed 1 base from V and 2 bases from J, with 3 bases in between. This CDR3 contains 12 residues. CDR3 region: CASSLGTYEQYF. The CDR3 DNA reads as TGTGCCAGCAGCTTAGGTACCTACGAGCAGTACTTC. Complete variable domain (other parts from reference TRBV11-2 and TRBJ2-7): EAGVAQSPRYKIIEKRQSVAFWCNPISGHATLYWYQQILGQGPKLLIQFQNNGVVDDSQLPKDRFSAERLKGVDSTLKIQPAKLEDSAVYLCASSLGTYEQYFGPGTRLTVT.

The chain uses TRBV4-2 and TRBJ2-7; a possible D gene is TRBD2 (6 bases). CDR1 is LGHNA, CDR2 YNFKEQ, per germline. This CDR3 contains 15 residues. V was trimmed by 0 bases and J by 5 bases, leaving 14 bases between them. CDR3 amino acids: CASSQDGAPGDEQYF. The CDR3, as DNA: TGTGCCAGCAGCCAAGATGGGGCCCCGGGGGACGAGCAGTACTTC.

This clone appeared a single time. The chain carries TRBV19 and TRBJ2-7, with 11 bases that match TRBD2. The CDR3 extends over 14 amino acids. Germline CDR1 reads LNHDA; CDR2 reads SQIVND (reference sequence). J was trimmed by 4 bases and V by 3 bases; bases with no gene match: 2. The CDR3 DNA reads TGTGCCAGTAGTATCGGGACTAGCGGATACGAGCAGTACTTC. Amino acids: CASSIGTSGYEQYF.

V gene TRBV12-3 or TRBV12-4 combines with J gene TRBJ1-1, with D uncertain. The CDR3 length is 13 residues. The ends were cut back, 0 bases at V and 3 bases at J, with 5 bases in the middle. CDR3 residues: CASSLAGYTEAFF. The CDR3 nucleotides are TGTGCCAGCAGTTTAGCGGGCTACACTGAAGCTTTCTTT.

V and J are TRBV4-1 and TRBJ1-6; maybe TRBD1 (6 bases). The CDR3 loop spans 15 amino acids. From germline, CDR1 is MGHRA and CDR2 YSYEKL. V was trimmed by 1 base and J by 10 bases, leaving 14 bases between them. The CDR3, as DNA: TGCGCCAGCAGCCAAGGTGACAGGTCGGCGTCACCCCTCCACTTT. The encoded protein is CASSQGDRSASPLHF.

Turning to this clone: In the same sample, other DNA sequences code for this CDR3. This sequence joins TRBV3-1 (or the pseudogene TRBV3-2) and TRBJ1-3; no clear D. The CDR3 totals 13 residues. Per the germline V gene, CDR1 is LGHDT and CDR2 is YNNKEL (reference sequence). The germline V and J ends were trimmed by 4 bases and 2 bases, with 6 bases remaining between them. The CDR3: CASSPLTGNTIYF. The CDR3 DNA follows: TGTGCCAGCAGCCCTCTAACTGGAAACACCATATATTTT.

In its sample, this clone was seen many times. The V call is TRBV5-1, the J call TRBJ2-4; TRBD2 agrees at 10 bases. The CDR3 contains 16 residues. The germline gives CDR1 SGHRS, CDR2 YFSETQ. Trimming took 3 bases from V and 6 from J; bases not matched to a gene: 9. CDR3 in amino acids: CASSSDSGRLGNIQYF. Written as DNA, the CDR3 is TGCGCCAGCAGCTCTGATAGCGGGAGGCTGGGAAACATTCAGTACTTC.

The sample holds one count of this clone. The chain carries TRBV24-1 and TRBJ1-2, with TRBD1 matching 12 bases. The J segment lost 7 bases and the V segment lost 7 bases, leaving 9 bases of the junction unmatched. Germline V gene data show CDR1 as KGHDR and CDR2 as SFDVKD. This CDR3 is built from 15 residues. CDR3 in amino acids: CATSGPGQGASGYTF. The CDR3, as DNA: TGTGCCACCAGCGGACCGGGACAGGGGGCTAGTGGCTACACCTTC.

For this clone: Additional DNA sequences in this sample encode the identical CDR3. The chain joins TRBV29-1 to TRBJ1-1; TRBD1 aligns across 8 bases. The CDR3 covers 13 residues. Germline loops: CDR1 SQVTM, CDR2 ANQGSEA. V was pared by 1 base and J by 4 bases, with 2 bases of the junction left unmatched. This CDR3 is CSVEGQGATEAFF. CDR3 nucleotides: TGCAGCGTTGAAGGTCAGGGGGCCACTGAAGCTTTCTTT.

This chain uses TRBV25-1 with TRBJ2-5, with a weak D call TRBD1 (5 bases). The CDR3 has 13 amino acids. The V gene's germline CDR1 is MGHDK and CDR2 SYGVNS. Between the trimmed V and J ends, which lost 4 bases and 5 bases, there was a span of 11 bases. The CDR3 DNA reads TGTGCCAGCAGTGGAAGGGGTACGGAGACCCAGTACTTC. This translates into CASSGRGTETQYF.

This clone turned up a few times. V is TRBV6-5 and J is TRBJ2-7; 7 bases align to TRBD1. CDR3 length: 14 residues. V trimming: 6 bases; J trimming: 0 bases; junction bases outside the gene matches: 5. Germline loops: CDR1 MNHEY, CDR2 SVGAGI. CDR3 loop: CASRLGTVSYEQYF. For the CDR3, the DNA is TGTGCCAGCAGACTTGGGACAGTCTCCTACGAGCAGTACTTC.

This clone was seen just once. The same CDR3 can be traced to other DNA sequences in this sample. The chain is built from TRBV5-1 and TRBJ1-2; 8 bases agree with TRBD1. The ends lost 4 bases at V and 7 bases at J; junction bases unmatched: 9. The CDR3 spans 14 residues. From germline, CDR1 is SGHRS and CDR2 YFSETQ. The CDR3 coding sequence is TGCGCCAGCAGCCTCGGGACAGGAGAGTTTGGCTACACCTTC. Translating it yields CASSLGTGEFGYTF.

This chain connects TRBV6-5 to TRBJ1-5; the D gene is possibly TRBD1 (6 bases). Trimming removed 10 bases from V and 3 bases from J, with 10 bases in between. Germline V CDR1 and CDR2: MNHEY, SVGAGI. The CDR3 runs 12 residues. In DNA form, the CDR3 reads TGTGCCACCAGACAGGTCAATCAGCCCCAGCATTTT. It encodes CATRQVNQPQHF.

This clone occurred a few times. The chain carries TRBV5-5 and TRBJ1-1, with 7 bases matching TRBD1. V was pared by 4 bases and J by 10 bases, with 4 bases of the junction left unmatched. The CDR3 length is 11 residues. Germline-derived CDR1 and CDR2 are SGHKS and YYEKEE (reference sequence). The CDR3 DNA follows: TGTGCCAGCAGCGCCGGACAGGTAGCTTTCTTT. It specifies CASSAGQVAFF.

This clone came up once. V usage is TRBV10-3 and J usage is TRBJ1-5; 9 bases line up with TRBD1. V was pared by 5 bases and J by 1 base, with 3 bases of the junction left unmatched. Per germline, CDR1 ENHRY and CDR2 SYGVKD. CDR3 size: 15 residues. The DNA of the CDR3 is TGTGCCATCAGTTCCGGGACAGGGAGCAATCAGCCCCAGCATTTT. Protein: CAISSGTGSNQPQHF.

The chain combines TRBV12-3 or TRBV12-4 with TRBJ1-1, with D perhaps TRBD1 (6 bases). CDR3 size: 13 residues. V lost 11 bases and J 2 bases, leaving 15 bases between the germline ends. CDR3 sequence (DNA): TGTGCCTCCATACGGGGGGCCAACACTGAAGCTTTCTTT. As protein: CASIRGANTEAFF.

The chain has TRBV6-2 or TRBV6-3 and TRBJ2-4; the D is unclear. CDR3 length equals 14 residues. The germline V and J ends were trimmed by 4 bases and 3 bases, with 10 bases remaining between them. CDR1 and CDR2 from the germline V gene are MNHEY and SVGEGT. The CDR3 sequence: CASSLSRFKNIQYF. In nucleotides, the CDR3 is TGTGCCAGCAGTTTATCCAGGTTCAAAAACATTCAGTACTTC.

The chain's CDR3 is CASSSHRGRLDTQYF. The CDR3 nucleotides read TGTGCCAGCAGCTCCCACAGGGGGCGGTTAGATACGCAGTATTTT. The chain recombines TRBV11-2 with TRBJ2-3; 9 nucleotides match TRBD1. The germline V gene encodes CDR1 SGHAT and CDR2 FQNNGV. Trimming took 4 bases from V and 5 from J; bases not matched to a gene: 7. The CDR3 consists of 15 residues.

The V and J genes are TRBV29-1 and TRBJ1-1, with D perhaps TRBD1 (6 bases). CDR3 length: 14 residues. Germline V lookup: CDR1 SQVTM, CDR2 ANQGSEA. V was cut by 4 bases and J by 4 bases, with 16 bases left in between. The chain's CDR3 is CSVAWHRESTEAFF. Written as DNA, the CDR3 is TGCAGCGTTGCCTGGCACAGGGAGAGCACTGAAGCTTTCTTT.

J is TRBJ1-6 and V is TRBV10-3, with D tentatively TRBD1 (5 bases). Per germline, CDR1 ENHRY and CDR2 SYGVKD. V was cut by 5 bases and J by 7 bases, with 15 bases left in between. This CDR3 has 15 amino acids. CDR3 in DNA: TGTGCCATCAGTACCGGGGGGGACTCGAATTCACCCCTCCACTTT. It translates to CAISTGGDSNSPLHF.

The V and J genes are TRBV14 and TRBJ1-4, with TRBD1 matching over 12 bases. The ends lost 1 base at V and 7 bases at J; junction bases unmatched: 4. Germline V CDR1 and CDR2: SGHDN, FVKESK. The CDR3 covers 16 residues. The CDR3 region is CASSQGGTGGREKLFF. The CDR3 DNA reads TGTGCCAGCAGCCAAGGGGGGACAGGGGGCCGTGAAAAACTGTTTTTT. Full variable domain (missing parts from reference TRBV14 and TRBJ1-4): EAGVTQFPSHSVIEKGQTVTLRCDPISGHDNLYWYRRVMGKEIKFLLHFVKESKQDESGMPNNRFLAERTGGTYSTLKVQPAELEDSGVYFCASSQGGTGGREKLFFGSGTQLSVL.

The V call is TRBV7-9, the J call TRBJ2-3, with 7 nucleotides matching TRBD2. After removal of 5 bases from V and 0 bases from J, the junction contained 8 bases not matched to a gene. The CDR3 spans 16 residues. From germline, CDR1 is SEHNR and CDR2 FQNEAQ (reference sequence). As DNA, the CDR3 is TGTGCCAGCAGCCCCCTTGGGGGGGTTAGCACAGATACGCAGTATTTT. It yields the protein CASSPLGGVSTDTQYF.

CDR3 protein: CASSPRQGNPYGYTF. In nucleotides, the CDR3 is TGTGCCAGCAGTCCGCGACAGGGGAATCCCTATGGCTACACCTTC. The chain has TRBV6-5 and TRBJ1-2, with 8 bases aligning to TRBD1. Losses at the gene ends were 5 bases for V and 4 bases for J; bases not matched to a gene: 9. There are 15 residues in the CDR3. CDR1 MNHEY and CDR2 SVGAGI come from the germline V gene.

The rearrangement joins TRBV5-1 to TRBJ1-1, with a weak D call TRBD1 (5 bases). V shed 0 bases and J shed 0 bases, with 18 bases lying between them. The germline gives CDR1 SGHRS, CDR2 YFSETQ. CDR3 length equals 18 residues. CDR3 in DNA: TGCGCCAGCAGCTTGGTCGGTTGGGCAGGGAACATGAACACTGAAGCTTTCTTT. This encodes CASSLVGWAGNMNTEAFF.

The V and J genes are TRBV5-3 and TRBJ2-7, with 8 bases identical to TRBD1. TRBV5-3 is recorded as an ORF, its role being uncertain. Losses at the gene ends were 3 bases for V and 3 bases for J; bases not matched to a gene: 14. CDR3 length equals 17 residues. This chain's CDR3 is CARSSGPTGDGYYEQYF. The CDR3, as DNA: TGTGCCAGAAGCTCGGGCCCGACAGGGGACGGATACTACGAGCAGTACTTC.

Here the CDR3 reads CASSPGGGVNTEAFF. The CDR3 DNA is TGTGCCAGCAGCCCGGGAGGGGGAGTCAACACTGAAGCTTTCTTT. The chain recombines TRBV5-6 with TRBJ1-1; D perhaps matches TRBD1 (6 bases). V lost 4 bases and J lost 2, with 15 bases in between. In germline, CDR1 is SGHDT, CDR2 YYEEEE. There are 15 residues in the CDR3.